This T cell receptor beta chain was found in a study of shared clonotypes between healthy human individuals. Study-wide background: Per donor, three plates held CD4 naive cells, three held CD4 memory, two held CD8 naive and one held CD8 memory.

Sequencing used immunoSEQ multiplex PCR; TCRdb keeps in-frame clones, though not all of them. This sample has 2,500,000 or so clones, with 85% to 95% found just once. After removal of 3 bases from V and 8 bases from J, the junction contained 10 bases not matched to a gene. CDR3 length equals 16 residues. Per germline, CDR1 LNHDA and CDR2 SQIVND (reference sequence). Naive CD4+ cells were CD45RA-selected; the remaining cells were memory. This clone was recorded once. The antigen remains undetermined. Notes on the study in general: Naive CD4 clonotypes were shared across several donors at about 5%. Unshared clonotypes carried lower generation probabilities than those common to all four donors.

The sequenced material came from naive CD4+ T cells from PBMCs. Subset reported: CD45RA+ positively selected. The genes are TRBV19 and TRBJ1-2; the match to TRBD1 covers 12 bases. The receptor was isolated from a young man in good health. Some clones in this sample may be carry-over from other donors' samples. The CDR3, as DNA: TGTGCCAGTAGTATGGGACAGGGGGCCGCCGCCGCCGGCTACACCTTC. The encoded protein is CASSMGQGAAAAGYTF.